This T cell receptor (beta chain) comes out of a study of cytomegalovirus exposure and HLA in healthy donors. Study-wide findings and caveats: Owing to their indistinguishability, certain V segments, notably TRBV6-2 and TRBV6-3, were excluded. Earlier results showed most TCR beta V segments being productive about 87% or about 30% of the time.

Concerning this clone: Its antigen is not identified.

The CDR3 runs to 14 residues. From germline, CDR1 is MDHEN and CDR2 SYDVKM. The germline V and J ends were trimmed by 0 bases and 8 bases, with 14 bases remaining between them. This PCR relied on a set of 60 Vbeta primers and 13 Jbeta primers. Under the authors' procedure: About 10 million shared chains were among approximately 80 million unique TCR beta chains counted in a later analysis. Only in-frame clones appear in the TCRdb table, and some are missing; sequencing was by immunoSEQ multiplex PCR. That table furnishes V, J and clone size, whereas the DNA furnished D and trimming. The profile shows fewer than 150,000 clones, roughly 85% of them singletons.

The origin of this receptor is a woman in her 30s in good health and CMV-seropositive. Sequencing input: PBMCs. The V and J genes are TRBV28 and TRBJ2-7, with D tentatively TRBD2 (6 bases). CDR3 sequence: CASSLWEGLNKQYF. Here the CDR3 DNA reads TGTGCCAGCAGTTTATGGGAGGGTTTAAACAAGCAGTACTTC.